Below, 27 T cell receptor beta chains from the same sample are listed, as sequenced in a study of cytomegalovirus exposure and HLA in healthy donors. The PCR used 60 Vbeta and 13 Jbeta primers. Libraries were prepared by immunoSEQ multiplex PCR; TCRdb keeps only in-frame clonotypes and omits some of them. The sample comprises 55,000 to 65,000 clones, roughly nine tenths of which are singletons, and approximately 1.4% rests with the top ten. The specimen was PBMCs. These TCRs come from a man aged 30 to 45 in good health and CMV-seropositive.

This rearrangement joins TRBV7-2 to TRBJ2-1; D uncertain. The V gene's germline CDR1 is SGHTA and CDR2 FQGNSA. Trimming stripped 5 bases from V and 10 bases from J, with 18 bases between. This CDR3 contains 14 residues. The chain's CDR3 is CASSPTRLLGEQFF. The CDR3 DNA follows: TGTGCCAGCAGCCCGACTCGGCTCCTTGGAGAGCAGTTCTTC.

V gene TRBV5-1 combines with J gene TRBJ1-4, with 9 bases that match TRBD1. V was clipped by 4 bases and J by 3 bases; unmatched bases: 13. Germline V gene sequence: CDR1 SGHRS, CDR2 YFSETQ. CDR3 size: 18 residues. The CDR3 DNA reads TGCGCCAGCAGCCCATGGACAGGGGACAGTTTACCTAATGAAAAACTGTTTTTT. It yields the protein CASSPWTGDSLPNEKLFF.

This clone was seen a handful of times. The chain employs TRBV18 and TRBJ1-1; D ambiguous. CDR3 length: 15 amino acids. Per germline, CDR1 KGHSH and CDR2 LQKENI. V was cut by 2 bases and J by 0 bases, with 10 bases left in between. The CDR3 protein is CASSPGLAMNTEAFF. The CDR3 DNA is TGTGCCAGCTCACCAGGACTGGCTATGAACACTGAAGCTTTCTTT.

This clone was seen once. The rearrangement joins TRBV18 to TRBJ2-3, with a weak D call TRBD2 (6 bases). Trimming pared 6 bases from V and 0 bases from J, leaving 10 bases between. CDR1 is KGHSH and CDR2 is LQKENI in the germline V gene. This CDR3 comprises 14 residues. Here the CDR3 DNA reads TGTGCCAGCTCTCGGGGGTTAAGCACAGATACGCAGTATTTT. This codes for CASSRGLSTDTQYF.

J is TRBJ2-7 and V is TRBV25-1; D unclear. This CDR3 is 12 amino acids long. V lost 3 bases and J 5 bases, leaving 8 bases between the germline ends. Germline-derived CDR1 and CDR2 are MGHDK and SYGVNS. CDR3 loop: CASSDTHDEQYF. DNA for the CDR3: TGTGCCAGCAGTGATACACACGACGAGCAGTACTTC.

V is TRBV11-2 and J is TRBJ2-1; 12 bases agree with TRBD2. The V segment lost 5 bases and the J segment 7 bases; nucleotides outside the gene matches: 6. The CDR3 consists of 15 residues. Germline assignment: CDR1 SGHAT and CDR2 FQNNGV. In DNA, the CDR3 is TGTGCCAGCAGCCTTCAGACTAGCGGGAGTAATGAGCAGTTCTTC. It codes for CASSLQTSGSNEQFF.

This chain links TRBV10-1 with TRBJ2-7; TRBD1 is a possible D gene (6 bases). Germline assignment: CDR1 WNHNN and CDR2 SYGVQD (reference sequence). The CDR3 spans 13 residues. V was shortened by 9 bases and J by 6 bases, with 18 bases between the two germline ends. CDR3 DNA sequence: TGCGCCAGGGTGGGGGCGACGCACTGCGAGCAGTACTTC. Its translation: CARVGATHCEQYF.

The chain is built from TRBV6-1 and TRBJ2-7, with 8 bases fitting TRBD1. V dropped 0 bases and J dropped 5; count of bases not matched to a gene: 9. The CDR3 runs 16 residues. CDR1 is MNHNS, CDR2 SASEGT, per germline. In DNA form, the CDR3 reads TGTGCCAGCAGTGAAGCAGGAGGACAGGGCTCGAACGAGCAGTACTTC. This codes for CASSEAGGQGSNEQYF.

The chain recombines TRBV21-1 with TRBJ2-7; the D call TRBD1 from the table was never checked on the DNA. TRBV21-1 is a documented pseudogene. The CDR3 has 15 amino acids. This CDR3 is CASSPLDRGPYEQYF. CDR3 DNA: TGTGCCAGCAGCCCTCTCGACAGGGGCCCTTACGAGCAGTACTTC.

J is TRBJ2-1 and V is TRBV19; 12 bases align to TRBD2. Germline lookup yields CDR1 LNHDA and CDR2 SQIVND (reference sequence). J was trimmed by 8 bases and V by 3 bases; bases with no gene match: 8. The CDR3 is made up of 16 amino acids. CDR3 residues: CASSILAGGLGYEQFF. The CDR3 DNA follows: TGTGCCAGTAGTATCCTAGCGGGAGGGCTAGGGTATGAGCAGTTCTTC.

This clone has only one observation. The chain links TRBV5-1 to TRBJ2-3; 8 bases line up with TRBD2. Germline assignment: CDR1 SGHRS and CDR2 YFSETQ. The CDR3 has 16 residues. Trimming at V came to 4 bases and at J to 1 base, leaving 8 bases not matched to a gene. The CDR3, as DNA: TGCGCCAGCAGCGCCGGACTAGCTCCAGGCACAGATACGCAGTATTTT. Its protein is CASSAGLAPGTDTQYF.

This clone was counted a few times. The chain joins TRBV6-5 to TRBJ1-5, with D possibly matching TRBD1 (5 bases). The length of the CDR3 is 15 residues. V lost 6 bases, J lost 4 bases, and 16 bases lay in between. Germline CDR1 MNHEY, CDR2 SVGAGI. CDR3 region: CASSLRVAENQPQHF. For the CDR3, the DNA is TGTGCCAGCAGCCTCAGGGTCGCCGAGAATCAGCCCCAGCATTTT.

The V call is TRBV19, the J call TRBJ1-1, with 7 bases identical to TRBD1. V lost 5 bases and J lost 11; bases outside the gene matches: 11. Germline CDR1 reads LNHDA; CDR2 reads SQIVND (reference sequence). The CDR3 runs to 13 residues. This CDR3 reads CASSSRQGSDAFF. The CDR3 DNA reads TGTGCCAGTAGTTCCAGACAGGGAAGTGACGCTTTCTTT.

The chain employs TRBV5-6 and TRBJ1-2, with 10 positions matching TRBD1. The V segment lost 4 bases and the J segment 10 bases; nucleotides outside the gene matches: 4. CDR1 is SGHDT and CDR2 is YYEEEE in the germline V gene. The CDR3 extends over 12 amino acids. The CDR3 nucleotides are TGTGCCAGCAGCGCGGGACAGGGGTCCTACACCTTC. Its protein product is CASSAGQGSYTF.

This chain links TRBV11-2 with TRBJ1-2, with 9 bases that match TRBD1. Germline CDR1 reads SGHAT; CDR2 reads FQNNGV. The CDR3 has 15 residues. V was pared by 5 bases and J by 4 bases, with 8 bases of the junction left unmatched. The CDR3 is CASSTGTGYIYGYTF. The CDR3 bases are TGTGCCAGCAGCACCGGGACAGGGTATATCTATGGCTACACCTTC.

This clone was observed a handful of times. V is TRBV6-5 and J is TRBJ2-4; 7 bases align to TRBD1. CDR3 length: 15 amino acids. Germline values: CDR1 MNHEY, CDR2 SVGAGI. V was clipped by 2 bases and J by 8 bases; unmatched bases: 9. The CDR3 DNA follows: TGTGCCAGCAGTTACAACAGGGGCGGCCGGGACATTCAGTACTTC. This encodes CASSYNRGGRDIQYF.

This clone has only one observation. The chain recombines TRBV27 with TRBJ2-5, with D possibly TRBD1 on 5 matching bases. The germline CDR1 and CDR2 sequences are MNHEY and SMNVEV (reference sequence). This CDR3 region has 14 residues. V was clipped by 5 bases and J by 7 bases, with 17 bases between them. The CDR3 coding sequence is TGTGCCAGCAGTCCCAAGGGGCAGGTAGGGACCCAGTACTTC. Amino acid sequence: CASSPKGQVGTQYF.

This rearrangement joins TRBV2 to TRBJ1-2, with D unresolved. The germline gives CDR1 SNHLY, CDR2 FYNNEI. The CDR3 is 14 residues long. Trimming cost V 3 bases and J 4 bases, with 12 bases left between them. This CDR3 reads CASSDRGGSYGYTF. CDR3 sequence (DNA): TGTGCCAGCAGTGACCGGGGTGGTAGCTATGGCTACACCTTC.

V and J are TRBV28 and TRBJ2-6; D is unresolved. The CDR3 runs to 13 residues. The V end was cut by 3 bases, the J end by 2 bases, with 2 bases between. Looked up from germline, CDR1 is MDHEN and CDR2 is SYDVKM. The CDR3 is CASSFTGANVLTF. The DNA of the CDR3 is TGTGCCAGCAGTTTCACTGGGGCCAACGTCCTGACTTTC.

The rearrangement uses TRBV10-1 and TRBJ2-1; 8 positions match TRBD2. J gave up 8 bases and V 2 bases, and 2 bases lay outside the gene matches. CDR1 and CDR2 (germline): WNHNN, SYGVQD (reference sequence). The CDR3 extends over 13 amino acids. The DNA for the CDR3 is TGCGCCAGCAGTGAGAGCGGGAGATATGAGCAGTTCTTC. This translates into CASSESGRYEQFF.

Written as DNA, the CDR3 is TGTGCCACCGCGGGACTAGCGGGAGTCGGTGAGCAGTTCTTC. It is translated as CATAGLAGVGEQFF. The chain joins TRBV19 to TRBJ2-1, with TRBD2 matching 14 bases. The CDR3 runs to 14 residues. CDR1 is LNHDA and CDR2 is SQIVND in the germline V gene (reference sequence). Trimming took 10 bases from V and 9 from J; bases not matched to a gene: 8.

The chain joins TRBV29-1 to TRBJ1-2, with a weak D call TRBD1 (5 bases). This CDR3 is 14 amino acids long. Germline V gene data show CDR1 as SQVTM and CDR2 as ANQGSEA. V lost 6 bases and J lost 4, with 18 bases in between. The CDR3 DNA reads TGCAGCGTCCCCGACACCGGGGGGTTCTATGGCTACACCTTC. Translated, it gives CSVPDTGGFYGYTF.

The chain combines TRBV7-3 with TRBJ2-5; TRBD1 aligns across 9 bases. J lost 2 bases, V lost 3 bases, and 7 bases had no gene match. The CDR3 runs 16 residues. Germline V CDR1 and CDR2: SGHTA, FQGTGA. CDR3: CASSLGQGGAQETQYF. The DNA of the CDR3 is TGTGCCAGCAGCTTGGGACAGGGTGGGGCGCAAGAGACCCAGTACTTC.

The chain is built from TRBV9 and TRBJ2-5; possibly TRBD2 for D (6 bases). Germline CDR1 reads SGDLS; CDR2 reads YYNGEE. V was clipped by 0 bases and J by 1 base, with 16 bases between them. The CDR3 has 17 amino acids. CDR3 sequence (DNA): TGTGCCAGCAGCGTAGAGTCTAGGAGGGGAGCCCAAGAGACCCAGTACTTC. Translation: CASSVESRRGAQETQYF.

The J gene is TRBJ1-1, the V gene TRBV6-6; possible D gene TRBD1, 5 bases. V lost 7 bases to trimming and J lost 8 bases, with 14 bases between them. CDR3 length equals 12 residues. Germline V lookup: CDR1 MNHNY, CDR2 SVGAGI (reference sequence). The CDR3 bases are TGTGCCAGCACCCAGGGATGGGGCGAAGCTTTCTTT. Protein sequence: CASTQGWGEAFF.

The chain joins TRBV6-6 to TRBJ2-5, with D tentatively TRBD1 (7 bases). Germline assignment: CDR1 MNHNY and CDR2 SVGAGI (reference sequence). The CDR3 spans 12 residues. V shed 6 bases and J shed 5 bases, with 10 bases lying between them. Written as DNA, the CDR3 is TGTGCCAGCAGCTCAGGGGGGGAGACCCAGTACTTC. Translating it yields CASSSGGETQYF.

The chain employs TRBV5-1 and TRBJ2-3; a weak D match, TRBD2 (6 bases). The CDR3 runs 14 residues. In germline, CDR1 is SGHRS, CDR2 YFSETQ. With 2 bases removed from V and 4 bases from J, the gap between germline ends came to 11 bases. CDR3 amino acids: CASSFGGRADTQYF. CDR3 coding DNA: TGCGCCAGCAGCTTCGGGGGTCGGGCAGATACGCAGTATTTT.